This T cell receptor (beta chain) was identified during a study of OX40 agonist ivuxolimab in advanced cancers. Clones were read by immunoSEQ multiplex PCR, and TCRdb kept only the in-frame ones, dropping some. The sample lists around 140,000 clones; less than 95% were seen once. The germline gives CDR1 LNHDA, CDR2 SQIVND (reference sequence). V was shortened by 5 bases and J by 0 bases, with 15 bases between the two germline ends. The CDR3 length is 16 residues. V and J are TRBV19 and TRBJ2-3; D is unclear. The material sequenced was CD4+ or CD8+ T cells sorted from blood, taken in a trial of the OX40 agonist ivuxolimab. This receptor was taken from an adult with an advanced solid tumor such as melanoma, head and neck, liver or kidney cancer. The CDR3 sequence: CASSLTSGSSTDTQYF. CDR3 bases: TGTGCCAGTAGTCTAACCTCCGGGTCTAGCACAGATACGCAGTATTTT.